This T cell receptor (beta chain) came from a study of T cell repertoires in cytomegalovirus infection (dated by TCRdb to between 2019 and 2020). Background for the entire study: Peptide stimulations targeted recently identified HLA-C-restricted CMV epitopes, whose presentation resists viral immunomodulation, together with well-studied HLA-B-restricted epitopes. Because public TCR beta signatures pointed to carriage of CMV infection together with the matching HLA type, the HLA type of each donor mattered for the analysis.

Study-wide findings and limitations: Carriers of CMV infection plus the relevant HLA type were discriminated by the cumulative frequency of public TCR beta family members in the study cohort and in an independent roughly 380-donor cohort. The ex vivo response was dominated by HLA-C-restricted CMV-specific TCR beta clonotypes, which also provided the single most frequent clonotype in two of eight donors.

The sample was run on an Illumina HiSeq 1500. Using fastp trimming at Q25 and MiXCR clonotype assembly, TCRdb reanalyzed the public sequencing data and kept in-frame beta chains. Entries are consolidated by CDR3 protein sequence, retaining the most common genes and DNA. Within this sample are 680,000 or so distinct CDR3 sequences, with roughly 30% of them counted one time only. The top ten constitute roughly 18% of the sample. In the paper's terms, the treatment or condition label means: in vitro stimulation with specific CMV peptide epitopes to enrich CMV-specific T cells. From the germline V gene, CDR1 is SGHRS and CDR2 is YFSETQ. Compared with germline, V lacks 0 bases and J lacks 5 bases; bases without a gene match: 4. Its CDR3 holds 14 amino acids, cysteine through phenylalanine. Solely the CDR3 DNA is kept, with 42 bases framed from the first base. Remarks on this clonotype: This clone's antigen is unknown. No much larger clone exists at a distance of one base, and base qualities are not known.

Sample: cultured PBMCs, taken from culture after CMV antigen stimulation. This chain joins TRBV5-1 to TRBJ2-7, and 8 junction bases match TRBD1. The clonotype originates from a human donor in good health (CMV status not recorded). Some clones in this sample may be carry-over from other donors' samples. The CDR3 region reads CASSLETGDHEQYF. The DNA sequence is as follows: TGCGCCAGCAGCTTGGAGACAGGGGACCACGAGCAGTACTTC.